This TCR beta chain is drawn from a study of blood T cell repertoires in COVID-19. Study as a whole: Collection of acute and convalescent COVID-19 samples took place in the United States, Italy and Spain.

Between the trimmed V and J ends, which lost 1 base and 2 bases, there was a span of 17 bases. Looked up from germline, CDR1 is LGHDT and CDR2 is YNNKEL (reference sequence). The CDR3 is 17 residues long. Authors' methods: Nucleated cell counts were estimated from reference gene primer amplification. Assay: immunoSEQ multiplex PCR; the TCRdb copy retains only in-frame clones and omits some. Clonal size and the V and J genes are those of that table, whereas D and trimming came from the DNA. The sample holds 110,000 or so clones, 60% to 85% seen once. The chain has TRBV3-1 (or the pseudogene TRBV3-2) and TRBJ1-2, with D maybe TRBD1 (5 bases). Sequenced input: peripheral blood. This receptor was taken from an older man with acute or convalescent COVID-19. CDR3 sequence reads: CASSQGSWGEKNYGYTF. As DNA, the CDR3 is TGTGCCAGCAGCCAAGGTTCGTGGGGGGAGAAGAACTATGGCTACACCTTC.